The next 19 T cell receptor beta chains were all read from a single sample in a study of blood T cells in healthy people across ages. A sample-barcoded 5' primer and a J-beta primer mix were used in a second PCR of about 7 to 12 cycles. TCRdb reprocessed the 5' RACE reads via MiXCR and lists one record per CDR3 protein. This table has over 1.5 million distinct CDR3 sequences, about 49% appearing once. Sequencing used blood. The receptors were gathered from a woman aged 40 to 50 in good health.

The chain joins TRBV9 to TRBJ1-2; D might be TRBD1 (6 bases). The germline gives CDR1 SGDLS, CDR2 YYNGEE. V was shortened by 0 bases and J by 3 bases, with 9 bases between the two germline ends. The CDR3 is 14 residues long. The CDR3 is CASSVDEGDYGYTF. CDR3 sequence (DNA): TGTGCCAGCAGCGTAGACGAGGGGGACTATGGCTACACCTTC.

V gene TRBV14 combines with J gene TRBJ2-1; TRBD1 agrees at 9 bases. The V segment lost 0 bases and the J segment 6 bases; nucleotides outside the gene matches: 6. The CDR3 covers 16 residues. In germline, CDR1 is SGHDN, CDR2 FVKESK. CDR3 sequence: CASSQEPGQGFNEQFF. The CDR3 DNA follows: TGTGCCAGCAGCCAAGAACCGGGACAGGGTTTCAATGAGCAGTTCTTC.

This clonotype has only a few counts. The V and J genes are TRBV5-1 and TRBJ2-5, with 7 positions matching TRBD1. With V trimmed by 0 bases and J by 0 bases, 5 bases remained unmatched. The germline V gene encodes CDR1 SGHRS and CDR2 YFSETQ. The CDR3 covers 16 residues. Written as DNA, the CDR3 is TGCGCCAGCAGCTTGGTGGGGACAGTCTACCAAGAGACCCAGTACTTC. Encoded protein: CASSLVGTVYQETQYF.

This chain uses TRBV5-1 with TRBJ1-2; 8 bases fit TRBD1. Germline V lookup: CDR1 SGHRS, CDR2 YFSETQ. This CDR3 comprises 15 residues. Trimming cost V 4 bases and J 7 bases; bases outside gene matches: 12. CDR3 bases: TGCGCCAGCAGCCTTGCCCCGGACAGGGAGTCTGGCTACACCTTC. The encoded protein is CASSLAPDRESGYTF.

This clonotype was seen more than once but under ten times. CDR3 sequence: CASSQAKASGANVLTF. For the CDR3, the DNA is TGCGCCAGCAGCCAAGCAAAGGCTTCCGGGGCCAACGTCCTGACTTTC. V is TRBV4-3 and J is TRBJ2-6; D is unresolved. The CDR3 is 16 residues long. The ends were cut back, 1 base at V and 4 bases at J, with 11 bases in the middle. Germline V gene data show CDR1 as LGHNA and CDR2 as YSLEER.

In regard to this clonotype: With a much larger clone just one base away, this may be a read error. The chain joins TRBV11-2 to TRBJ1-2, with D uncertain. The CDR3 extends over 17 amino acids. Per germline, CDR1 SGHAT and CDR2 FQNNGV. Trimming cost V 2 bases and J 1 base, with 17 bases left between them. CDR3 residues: CASSLKKMGGFNYGYTF. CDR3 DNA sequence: TGTGCCAGCAGCTTAAAAAAGATGGGAGGGTTTAACTATGGCTACACCTTC.

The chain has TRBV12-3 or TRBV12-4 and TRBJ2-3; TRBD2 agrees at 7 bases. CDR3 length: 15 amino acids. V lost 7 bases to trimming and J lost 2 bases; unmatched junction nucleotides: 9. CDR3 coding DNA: TGTGCCAGCATTTCTAGCGGATTTTACACAGATACGCAGTATTTT. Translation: CASISSGFYTDTQYF.

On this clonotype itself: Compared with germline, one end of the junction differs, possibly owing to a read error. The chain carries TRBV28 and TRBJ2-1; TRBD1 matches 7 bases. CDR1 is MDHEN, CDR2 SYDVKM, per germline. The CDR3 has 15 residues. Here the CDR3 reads CASSSRGDRDNGQFF. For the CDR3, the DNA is TGTGCCAGCAGTTCAAGGGGAGACAGGGACAATGGGCAGTTCTTC.

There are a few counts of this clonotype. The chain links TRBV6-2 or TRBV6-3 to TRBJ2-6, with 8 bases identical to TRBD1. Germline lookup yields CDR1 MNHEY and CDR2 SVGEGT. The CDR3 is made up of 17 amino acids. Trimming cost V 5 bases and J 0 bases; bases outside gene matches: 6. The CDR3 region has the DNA TGTGCCAGCAGTGCGGGACAGGACTACTCTGGGGCCAACGTCCTGACTTTC. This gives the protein CASSAGQDYSGANVLTF.

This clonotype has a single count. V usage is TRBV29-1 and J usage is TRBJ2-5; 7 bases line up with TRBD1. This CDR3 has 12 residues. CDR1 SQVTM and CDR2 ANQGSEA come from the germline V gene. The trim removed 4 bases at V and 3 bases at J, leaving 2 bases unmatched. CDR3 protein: CSVGDREETQYF. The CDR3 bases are TGCAGCGTTGGAGACAGGGAAGAGACCCAGTACTTC.

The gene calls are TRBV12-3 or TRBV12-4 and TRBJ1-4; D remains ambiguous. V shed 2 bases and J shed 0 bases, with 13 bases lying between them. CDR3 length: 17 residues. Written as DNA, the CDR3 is TGTGCCAGCAGTTTATCTAACTCGCTCTCAACTAATGAAAAACTGTTTTTT. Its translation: CASSLSNSLSTNEKLFF.

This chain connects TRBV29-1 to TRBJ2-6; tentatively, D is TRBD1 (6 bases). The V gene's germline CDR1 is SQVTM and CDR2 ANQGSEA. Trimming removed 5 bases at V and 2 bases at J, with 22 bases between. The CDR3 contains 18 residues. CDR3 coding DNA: TGCAGCGTTCTCTCCAACGACAGGTTAATGGCTGGGGCCAACGTCCTGACTTTC. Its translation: CSVLSNDRLMAGANVLTF.

The CDR3 here is CASSPLGTSGADTQYF. The DNA for the CDR3 is TGTGCCAGCAGCCCACTAGGGACTAGCGGAGCAGATACGCAGTATTTT. The chain has TRBV7-2 and TRBJ2-3, with 11 bases lining up with TRBD2. The ends lost 5 bases at V and 4 bases at J; junction bases unmatched: 8. The CDR3 runs to 16 residues. Germline V gene data show CDR1 as SGHTA and CDR2 as FQGNSA.

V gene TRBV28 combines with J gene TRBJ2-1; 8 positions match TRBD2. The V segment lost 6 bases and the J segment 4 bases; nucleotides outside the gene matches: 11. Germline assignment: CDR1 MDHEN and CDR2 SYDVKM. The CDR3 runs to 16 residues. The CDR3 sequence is CASRGRAGAGYNEQFF. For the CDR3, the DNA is TGTGCCAGCAGAGGACGAGCGGGGGCCGGGTACAATGAGCAGTTCTTC.

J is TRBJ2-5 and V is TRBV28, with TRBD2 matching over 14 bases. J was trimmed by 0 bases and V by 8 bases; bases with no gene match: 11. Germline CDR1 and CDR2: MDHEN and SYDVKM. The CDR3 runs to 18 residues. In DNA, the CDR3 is TGTGCCAGCCTCGGACTAGCGGGGGGAACCCAGTACCAAGAGACCCAGTACTTC. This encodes CASLGLAGGTQYQETQYF.

The CDR3 region has the DNA TGTGCCAGCAGTTTAAATCTAATCACAGATACGCAGTATTTT. It yields the protein CASSLNLITDTQYF. The genes are TRBV28 and TRBJ2-3; D not resolved. This CDR3 spans 14 amino acids. Trimming shortened V by 2 bases and J by 2 bases, and 8 bases separated the two germline ends. Germline assignment: CDR1 MDHEN and CDR2 SYDVKM.

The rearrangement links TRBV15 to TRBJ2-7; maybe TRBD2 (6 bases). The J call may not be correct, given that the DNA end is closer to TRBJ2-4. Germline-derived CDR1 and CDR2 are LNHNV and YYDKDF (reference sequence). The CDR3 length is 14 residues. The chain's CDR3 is CATSVGPGENIQYF. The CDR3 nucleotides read TGTGCCACCAGCGTCGGTCCGGGAGAAAACATTCAGTACTTC.

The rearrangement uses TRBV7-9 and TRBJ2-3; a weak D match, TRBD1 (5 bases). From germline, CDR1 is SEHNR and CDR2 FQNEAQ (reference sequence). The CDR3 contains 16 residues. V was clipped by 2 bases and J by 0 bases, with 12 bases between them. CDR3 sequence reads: CASSLPQVLSTDTQYF. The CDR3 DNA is TGTGCCAGCAGCTTACCACAGGTCCTTAGCACAGATACGCAGTATTTT.

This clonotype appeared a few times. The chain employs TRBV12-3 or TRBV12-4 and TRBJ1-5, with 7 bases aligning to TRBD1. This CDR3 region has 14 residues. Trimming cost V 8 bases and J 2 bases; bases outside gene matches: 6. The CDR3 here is CASCSTGGNQPQHF. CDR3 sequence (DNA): TGTGCCAGCTGCTCAACAGGGGGCAATCAGCCCCAGCATTTT.